This TCR beta chain originates from a study of Ad26.COV2.S vaccination and SARS-CoV-2 variants. Study-level information: Once, or twice with 56 days between doses, Ad26.COV2.S was given intramuscularly.

General study findings and limits: With respect to non-spike TCR breadth, vaccine and placebo recipients were similar. Analytic work on TCR breadth and depth might have understated the full extent of total T cell responses.

Generated by immunoSEQ multiplex PCR, the TCRdb table keeps only in-frame clones and is missing some. The data contain 450,000 to 550,000 clones, about 88% of them singletons. The treatment: some 20 received Ad26.COV2.S at low or high dose, single or two shots; roughly 5 received placebo; per-sample allocation not given. All samples were drawn on day 63, counting from the first vaccine or placebo injection. It was Wuhan-strain SARS-CoV-2 spike that the Ad26 vaccine vector expressed. With 3 bases clipped from V and 9 bases from J, the junction kept 5 bases outside the gene matches. The CDR3 has 16 residues. Per germline, CDR1 SGHAT and CDR2 FQNNGV. This clone was picked up one time. Its antigen remains unidentified.

The sequenced sample was peripheral blood, obtained in a trial of Ad26.COV2.S vaccine versus placebo. The clonotype was recovered from a person aged 18-60 years who received the Ad26.COV2.S COVID-19 vaccine or a placebo. The V and J genes are TRBV11-2 and TRBJ2-1; 16 positions agree with TRBD2. This CDR3 is CASSFGTSGGAGEQFF. For the CDR3, the DNA is TGTGCCAGCAGCTTTGGGACTAGCGGGGGGGCCGGTGAGCAGTTCTTC.